This T cell receptor beta chain was recovered during a study of neurological immune-mediated disorders. Findings of the study overall: When the repertoires were grouped phylogenetically, those of 18 of the 34 multiple sclerosis patients came together in a single cluster of related CDR3 sequences, which points to a possible repertoire-level signature. HTLV-1-associated myelopathy had the most TCR clonal expansion, while multiple sclerosis had the least, a level that fell below healthy controls.

Trimming took 2 bases from V and 4 from J; bases not matched to a gene: 5. The CDR3 is 15 amino acids. The germline V gene has CDR1 SGHDT and CDR2 YYEEEE. Ten or more counts support this clonotype. Its antigen is as yet unknown. TCRdb processed the 5' RACE reads anew with MiXCR; each CDR3 protein has one entry. The repertoire consists of tens of thousands of distinct CDR3 sequences, with 2.5% occurring once and the leading ten covering roughly 2.5%. The clonotype comes from a woman between 45 and 65 years old with multiple sclerosis. The source material was PBMCs. The V gene is TRBV5-6, the J gene TRBJ1-5; 8 nucleotides line up with TRBD1. CDR3 bases: TGTGCCAGCAGCTTTCGGGGGACAGGTAATCAGCCCCAGCATTTT. Residues: CASSFRGTGNQPQHF.